Sequencing of this T cell receptor (beta chain) was carried out in a study of T cell responses to AZD1222 COVID-19 vaccine. Comments on this clone: Its antigen is unknown.

The study's findings and limits: Along spike, vaccine-associated CD4 TCRs were found throughout, with dominance at 160-218 and 743-854. Nearly half of spike-specific TCRs reportedly go after variant regions that carry no mutations. Just a handful of AZD1222 recipients were seropositive at baseline.

Trimming pared 3 bases from V and 3 bases from J, leaving 3 bases between. There are 12 residues in the CDR3. Germline V CDR1 and CDR2: SGHDN, FVKESK. Assay used: immunoSEQ multiplex PCR; TCRdb lists only in-frame clones, some missing. Of about 130,000 clones in the sample, roughly nine tenths were seen once. This sample comprised peripheral blood, obtained 28 days after the second AZD1222 dose. The chain employs TRBV14 and TRBJ2-1, with unresolved D. The sequence was collected from an adult who received the AZD1222 COVID-19 vaccine. This CDR3 is CASSQDYNEQFF. Written as DNA, the CDR3 is TGTGCCAGCAGCCAGGACTACAATGAGCAGTTCTTC. Full variable domain (outside the CDR3, taken from reference TRBV14 and TRBJ2-1): EAGVTQFPSHSVIEKGQTVTLRCDPISGHDNLYWYRRVMGKEIKFLLHFVKESKQDESGMPNNRFLAERTGGTYSTLKVQPAELEDSGVYFCASSQDYNEQFFGPGTRLTVL.